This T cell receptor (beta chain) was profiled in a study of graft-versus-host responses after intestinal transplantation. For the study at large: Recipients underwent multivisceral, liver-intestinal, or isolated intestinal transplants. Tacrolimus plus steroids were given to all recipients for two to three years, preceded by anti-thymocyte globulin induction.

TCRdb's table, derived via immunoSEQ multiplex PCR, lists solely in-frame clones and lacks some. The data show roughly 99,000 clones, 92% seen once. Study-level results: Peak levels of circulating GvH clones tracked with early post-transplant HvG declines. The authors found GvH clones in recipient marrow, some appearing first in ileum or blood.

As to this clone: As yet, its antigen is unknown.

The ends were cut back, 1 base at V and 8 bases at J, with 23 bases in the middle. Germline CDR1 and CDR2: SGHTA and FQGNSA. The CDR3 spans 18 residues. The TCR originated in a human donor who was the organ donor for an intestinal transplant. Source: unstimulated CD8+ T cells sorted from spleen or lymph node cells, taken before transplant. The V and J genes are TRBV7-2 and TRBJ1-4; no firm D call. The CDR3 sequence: CASSLVLSVVTRGEKLFF. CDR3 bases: TGTGCCAGCAGCTTAGTTTTAAGTGTGGTGACTCGCGGGGAAAAACTGTTTTTT.